These 17 T cell receptor beta chains were sequenced from one sample in a study of regulatory T cells in long-lasting Graves disease. The time point was: newly diagnosed GD, antithyroid drugs for less than 3 months. Extracted PBMC RNA gave rise to the TCR library. For TCR beta, libraries came from iRepertoire HTBI primers and Arm-PCR of CDR3 regions. TCRdb reprocessed the multiplex PCR reads via MiXCR and lists one record per CDR3 protein. The sample comprises under 300,000 distinct CDR3 sequences, around 20% of which are singletons, and about 14% rests with the top ten. The sequencing used peripheral blood mononuclear cells (PBMCs), collected at new diagnosis, from a patient treated with antithyroid drugs. Receptor source: a female donor with Graves disease.

By sample fraction, this clonotype is medium-sized. V usage is TRBV20-1 and J usage is TRBJ2-7, with D unresolved. Between the trimmed V and J ends, which lost 5 bases and 0 bases, there was a span of 14 bases. The length of the CDR3 is 14 residues. Germline loops: CDR1 DFQATT, CDR2 SNEGSKA (reference sequence). The CDR3 spells CSAQDVVSSYEQYF. As DNA, the CDR3 is TGCAGTGCTCAGGATGTGGTTAGCTCCTACGAGCAGTACTTC.

This clonotype was observed many times. The genes are TRBV7-2 and TRBJ2-2; D remains ambiguous. Germline-derived CDR1 and CDR2 are SGHTA and FQGNSA. The length of the CDR3 is 15 residues. The V and J ends lost 7 bases and 8 bases respectively, with 20 bases between them. In DNA, the CDR3 is TGTGCCAGCATCCTTACACCCTTAGTGACAGGGGAGCTGTTTTTT. Amino acids: CASILTPLVTGELFF.

The table lists this clonotype with many counts. The chain couples TRBV4-3 to TRBJ1-4, with 8 bases that match TRBD1. The CDR3 sequence is 16 residues long. The V gene end was trimmed by 1 base and the J gene end by 6 bases; junction bases not matched to a gene: 7. Per germline, CDR1 LGHNA and CDR2 YSLEER. The CDR3: CASSQAGRGLYEKLFF. The CDR3 DNA is TGCGCCAGCAGCCAAGCGGGCAGGGGGCTTTATGAAAAACTGTTTTTT.

This clonotype was observed at least ten times. The chain is built from TRBV12-3 or TRBV12-4 and TRBJ2-2; possible D gene TRBD2, 5 bases. The ends were cut back, 8 bases at V and 1 base at J, with 8 bases in the middle. The CDR3 runs to 13 residues. CDR3 sequence (DNA): TGTGCCAGCCGGGGTGGGAACACCGGGGAGCTGTTTTTT. This gives the protein CASRGGNTGELFF.

This clonotype showed up many times. This sequence joins TRBV2 and TRBJ2-1, with 7 bases aligning to TRBD2. The germline V gene encodes CDR1 SNHLY and CDR2 FYNNEI. Trimming at V came to 7 bases and at J to 4 bases, leaving 7 bases not matched to a gene. This CDR3 is 14 amino acids long. Written as DNA, the CDR3 is TGTGCCAGCACCCAAAAGCGGGATTACAATGAGCAGTTCTTC. This gives the protein CASTQKRDYNEQFF. Complete variable domain (other parts from reference TRBV2 and TRBJ2-1): EPEVTQTPSHQVTQMGQEVILRCVPISNHLYFYWYRQILGQKVEFLVSFYNNEISEKSEIFDDQFSVERPDGSNFTLKIRSTKLEDSAMYFCASTQKRDYNEQFFGPGTRLTVL.

At least ten counts were recorded for this clonotype. Its ends do not fully match the called genes, so a read error is possible. The chain joins TRBV5-1 to TRBJ2-3; 8 bases fit TRBD1. Germline V lookup: CDR1 SGHRS, CDR2 YFSETQ. The CDR3 sequence is 14 residues long. The CDR3 DNA follows: TGTGCCAGCAGCCCGGACAGGGGCACAGATACGCAGTATTTT. This gives the protein CASSPDRGTDTQYF.

This clonotype was detected many times. V usage is TRBV4-3 and J usage is TRBJ2-7; D gene uncertain. The CDR3 spans 13 residues. V gave up 5 bases and J gave up 6 bases, with 14 bases separating them. CDR1 and CDR2 from the germline V gene are LGHNA and YSLEER. The CDR3 here is CASSTFTGSEQYF. In DNA form, the CDR3 reads TGCGCCAGCAGCACCTTCACCGGCTCCGAGCAGTACTTC.

The rearrangement uses TRBV15 and TRBJ2-2; 7 bases line up with TRBD1. Per germline, CDR1 LNHNV and CDR2 YYDKDF (reference sequence). The V gene end was trimmed by 1 base and the J gene end by 8 bases; junction bases not matched to a gene: 4. This CDR3 spans 14 amino acids. CDR3 region: CATSRGDRVGELFF. DNA for the CDR3: TGTGCCACCAGCAGAGGCGACAGGGTTGGGGAGCTGTTTTTT. The entire variable domain, with the rest obtained from reference TRBV15 and TRBJ2-2, is as follows: DAMVIQNPRYQVTQFGKPVTLSCSQTLNHNVMYWYQQKSSQAPKLLFHYYDKDFNNEADTPDNFQSRRPNTSFCFLDIRSPGLGDTAMYLCATSRGDRVGELFFGEGSRLTVL.

This clonotype was counted many times. The chain joins TRBV11-1 to TRBJ2-3; tentative D call: TRBD2 (5 bases). The V end lost 5 bases, the J end lost 9 bases, and 21 bases lay between the germline ends. This CDR3 comprises 15 residues. Germline values: CDR1 SGHAT, CDR2 FQDESV (reference sequence). The DNA of the CDR3 is TGTGCCAGCAGCCCACCCCGGCAGGCGGGTTTGACGCAGTATTTT. As protein: CASSPPRQAGLTQYF.

This clonotype has a count of ten or more. This chain links TRBV27 with TRBJ2-1; the match to TRBD2 covers 8 bases. The ends lost 0 bases at V and 7 bases at J; junction bases unmatched: 5. CDR1 MNHEY and CDR2 SMNVEV come from the germline V gene (reference sequence). The CDR3 consists of 15 residues. CDR3 region: CASSLSSGGPNEQFF. The CDR3 DNA follows: TGTGCCAGCAGTTTATCTTCGGGAGGGCCAAATGAGCAGTTCTTC.

The chain joins TRBV27 to TRBJ1-5, with 7 bases that match TRBD1. From germline, CDR1 is MNHEY and CDR2 SMNVEV (reference sequence). J gave up 5 bases and V 6 bases, and 10 bases lay outside the gene matches. This CDR3 spans 15 amino acids. The CDR3 sequence: CASRPSDREYQPQHF. CDR3 DNA: TGTGCCAGCAGACCTAGCGACAGGGAATATCAGCCCCAGCATTTT.

This clonotype has a count of ten or more. The V gene is TRBV20-1, the J gene TRBJ2-5; the match to TRBD1 covers 7 bases. CDR1 and CDR2 from the germline V gene are DFQATT and SNEGSKA (reference sequence). The CDR3 has 13 amino acids. After removal of 6 bases from V and 5 bases from J, the junction contained 9 bases not matched to a gene. The CDR3 DNA follows: TGCAGTGCCATCAGACAGGGACGGGAGACCCAGTACTTC. It yields the protein CSAIRQGRETQYF.

About this clonotype itself: A much larger clone differs by one base, so this may be a read error. The chain carries TRBV20-1 and TRBJ2-1, with TRBD1 as a possible D gene (6 bases). V was cut by 1 base and J by 1 base, with 14 bases left in between. Germline values: CDR1 DFQATT, CDR2 SNEGSKA (reference sequence). The CDR3 is made up of 16 amino acids. The CDR3 region has the DNA TGCAGTGCTAGAGGTAGTAGGGACATGTCCTACAATGAGCAGTTCTTC. Translating gives CSARGSRDMSYNEQFF.

This clonotype was detected many times. The genes are TRBV6-1 and TRBJ2-1, with D perhaps matching TRBD2 (5 bases). The V and J ends lost 6 bases and 0 bases respectively, with 12 bases between them. CDR1 is MNHNS, CDR2 SASEGT, per germline. The CDR3 length is 15 residues. In DNA, the CDR3 is TGTGCCAGCAGACTGGGGAGTCTCTCCTACAATGAGCAGTTCTTC. Translating it yields CASRLGSLSYNEQFF.

This chain links TRBV20-1 with TRBJ1-5; D gene ambiguous. Germline V gives CDR1 DFQATT, CDR2 SNEGSKA (reference sequence). The CDR3 runs 13 residues. Trimming took off 3 bases at V and 2 bases at J, with 8 bases between the two ends. The CDR3 DNA reads TGCAGTGCTAGGAAGACGGGCAATCAGCCCCAGCATTTT. This encodes CSARKTGNQPQHF.

This chain connects TRBV19 to TRBJ2-3; D gene uncertain. With 5 bases removed from V and 4 bases from J, the gap between germline ends came to 10 bases. CDR1 and CDR2 (germline): LNHDA, SQIVND (reference sequence). The CDR3 spans 13 residues. The CDR3 loop is CASSQAAPDTQYF. Written as DNA, the CDR3 is TGTGCCAGTAGTCAGGCCGCTCCAGATACGCAGTATTTT.

This clonotype was seen only a few times. The V gene is TRBV27, the J gene TRBJ1-6, with D uncertain. Germline-derived CDR1 and CDR2 are MNHEY and SMNVEV (reference sequence). Trimming left V 6 bases short and J 6 bases short, with 12 bases between. CDR3 size: 14 residues. Here the CDR3 reads CASRTRAVNSPLHF. CDR3 sequence (DNA): TGTGCCAGCAGGACTCGGGCCGTTAATTCACCCCTCCACTTT.